This TCR beta chain was observed in a study of T cell responses to AZD1222 COVID-19 vaccine. General study points: Per reports, nearly half of all spike-specific TCRs target regions that are unmutated in variants. Donors were chiefly white British, with a greater number of females, and clonal diversity was perhaps underestimated.

This CDR3 is built from 16 residues. CDR1 and CDR2 from the germline V gene are LGHNT and FRNRAP. Trimming took 5 bases from V and 8 from J, leaving 19 bases between them. Method: immunoSEQ multiplex PCR; TCRdb's copy keeps in-frame clones and lacks some. The repertoire holds around 140,000 clones, almost 95% seen once, with 9.3% in the top ten. A word on this clone: Its antigen remains unidentified.

The sequences come from peripheral blood, collected 28 days after the second AZD1222 dose. The receptor was derived from an adult who received the AZD1222 COVID-19 vaccine. The rearrangement joins TRBV12-5 to TRBJ1-6, with D unresolved. Here the CDR3 DNA reads TGTGCTAGTGGTCCTCTTTCCGCCGGGCCCCATTCACCCCTCCACTTT. Its translation: CASGPLSAGPHSPLHF.